The 10 T cell receptor beta chains presented below share a single source sample, sequenced in a study of blood T cell repertoires in COVID-19. Using immunoSEQ multiplex PCR, the repertoire was profiled, and TCRdb retains in-frame clones only, with some absent. The sample lists some 40,000 clones, approximately 82% occurring once. Sequencing used peripheral blood. The receptors originated from a woman of 80 years or more with acute or convalescent COVID-19.

The chain has TRBV7-2 and TRBJ1-1; D is undetermined. The germline CDR1 and CDR2 sequences are SGHTA and FQGNSA. Trimming cost V 0 bases and J 5 bases, with 16 bases left between them. This CDR3 contains 16 residues. The CDR3 is CASSLALAGMGTEAFF. CDR3 bases: TGTGCCAGCAGCTTAGCGCTTGCCGGGATGGGAACTGAAGCTTTCTTT.

The V call is TRBV5-4, the J call TRBJ1-2, with D possibly being TRBD1 (5 bases). Looked up from germline, CDR1 is SGHNT and CDR2 is YYREEE (reference sequence). The CDR3 is 13 amino acids. Trimming shortened V by 2 bases and J by 6 bases, and 11 bases separated the two germline ends. DNA of the CDR3: TGTGCCAGCAGCTTTGGAGGGGAAGATGGCTACACCTTC. It yields the protein CASSFGGEDGYTF.

This chain connects TRBV4-3 to TRBJ2-1; TRBD2 aligns across 10 bases. The length of the CDR3 is 17 residues. Germline assignment: CDR1 LGHNA and CDR2 YSLEER. V lost 1 base, J lost 3 bases, and 6 bases stayed unmatched. CDR3: CASSQGASGGDYNEQFF. CDR3 DNA: TGCGCCAGCAGCCAAGGGGCTAGCGGGGGTGACTACAATGAGCAGTTCTTC.

This clone was recorded once. The chain is built from TRBV12-5 and TRBJ2-7; D is possibly TRBD1 (5 bases). The V end lost 1 base, the J end lost 4 bases, and 8 bases lay between the germline ends. CDR3 length: 13 residues. Germline CDR1 is LGHNT and CDR2 is FRNRAP. Written as DNA, the CDR3 is TGTGCTAGTGGTTTGGGACAGACTTACGAGCAGTACTTC. Translated, it gives CASGLGQTYEQYF.

The chain uses TRBV5-4 and TRBJ1-1, with TRBD1 as a possible D gene (5 bases). CDR3 size: 16 residues. Germline assignment: CDR1 SGHNT and CDR2 YYREEE (reference sequence). V dropped 0 bases and J dropped 3 bases, with 15 bases sitting between them. The CDR3 spells CASSLEGQGRDTEAFF. CDR3 sequence (DNA): TGTGCCAGCAGCTTGGAGGGGCAGGGCCGGGACACTGAAGCTTTCTTT.

The rearrangement joins TRBV30 to TRBJ1-4; D not certain. The CDR3 runs to 15 residues. The germline gives CDR1 GTSNPN, CDR2 SVGIG (reference sequence). V lost 4 bases and J lost 4, with 16 bases in between. The CDR3 loop is CAWNRVSQNNEKLFF. CDR3 sequence (DNA): TGTGCCTGGAACCGGGTCTCACAAAATAATGAAAAACTGTTTTTT.

The rearrangement links TRBV7-2 to TRBJ1-6; 7 nucleotides line up with TRBD1. J was trimmed by 10 bases and V by 6 bases; bases with no gene match: 12. The CDR3 has 15 residues. The V gene's germline CDR1 is SGHTA and CDR2 FQGNSA. In DNA, the CDR3 is TGTGCCAGCAGGTTGTCCGGGACAGAAAACTCACCCCTCCACTTT. This translates into CASRLSGTENSPLHF.

The rearrangement uses TRBV7-9 and TRBJ1-1; D possibly corresponds to TRBD1 (5 bases). The CDR3 loop spans 15 amino acids. Trimming cost V 0 bases and J 6 bases, with 14 bases left between them. CDR1 SEHNR and CDR2 FQNEAQ come from the germline V gene (reference sequence). This CDR3 is CASSLAGGGAAEAFF. The CDR3 DNA reads as TGTGCCAGCAGCTTAGCGGGAGGTGGGGCCGCTGAAGCTTTCTTT.

This sequence joins TRBV15 and TRBJ2-1, with D unclear. V lost 2 bases, J lost 11 bases, and 16 bases lay in between. This CDR3 has 14 amino acids. Per the germline V gene, CDR1 is LNHNV and CDR2 is YYDKDF (reference sequence). Here the CDR3 DNA reads TGTGCCACCAGCAGATCCGGGTCCCCCTCCAAGCAGTTCTTC. Its protein is CATSRSGSPSKQFF.

The rearrangement links TRBV4-1 to TRBJ1-2; D not certain. The germline V gene encodes CDR1 MGHRA and CDR2 YSYEKL. The CDR3 has 15 residues. V was pared by 6 bases and J by 1 base, with 15 bases between. The chain's CDR3 is CASRRLSGGNYGYTF. The CDR3 nucleotides read TGCGCCAGCAGACGTTTGTCCGGCGGTAACTATGGCTACACCTTC.